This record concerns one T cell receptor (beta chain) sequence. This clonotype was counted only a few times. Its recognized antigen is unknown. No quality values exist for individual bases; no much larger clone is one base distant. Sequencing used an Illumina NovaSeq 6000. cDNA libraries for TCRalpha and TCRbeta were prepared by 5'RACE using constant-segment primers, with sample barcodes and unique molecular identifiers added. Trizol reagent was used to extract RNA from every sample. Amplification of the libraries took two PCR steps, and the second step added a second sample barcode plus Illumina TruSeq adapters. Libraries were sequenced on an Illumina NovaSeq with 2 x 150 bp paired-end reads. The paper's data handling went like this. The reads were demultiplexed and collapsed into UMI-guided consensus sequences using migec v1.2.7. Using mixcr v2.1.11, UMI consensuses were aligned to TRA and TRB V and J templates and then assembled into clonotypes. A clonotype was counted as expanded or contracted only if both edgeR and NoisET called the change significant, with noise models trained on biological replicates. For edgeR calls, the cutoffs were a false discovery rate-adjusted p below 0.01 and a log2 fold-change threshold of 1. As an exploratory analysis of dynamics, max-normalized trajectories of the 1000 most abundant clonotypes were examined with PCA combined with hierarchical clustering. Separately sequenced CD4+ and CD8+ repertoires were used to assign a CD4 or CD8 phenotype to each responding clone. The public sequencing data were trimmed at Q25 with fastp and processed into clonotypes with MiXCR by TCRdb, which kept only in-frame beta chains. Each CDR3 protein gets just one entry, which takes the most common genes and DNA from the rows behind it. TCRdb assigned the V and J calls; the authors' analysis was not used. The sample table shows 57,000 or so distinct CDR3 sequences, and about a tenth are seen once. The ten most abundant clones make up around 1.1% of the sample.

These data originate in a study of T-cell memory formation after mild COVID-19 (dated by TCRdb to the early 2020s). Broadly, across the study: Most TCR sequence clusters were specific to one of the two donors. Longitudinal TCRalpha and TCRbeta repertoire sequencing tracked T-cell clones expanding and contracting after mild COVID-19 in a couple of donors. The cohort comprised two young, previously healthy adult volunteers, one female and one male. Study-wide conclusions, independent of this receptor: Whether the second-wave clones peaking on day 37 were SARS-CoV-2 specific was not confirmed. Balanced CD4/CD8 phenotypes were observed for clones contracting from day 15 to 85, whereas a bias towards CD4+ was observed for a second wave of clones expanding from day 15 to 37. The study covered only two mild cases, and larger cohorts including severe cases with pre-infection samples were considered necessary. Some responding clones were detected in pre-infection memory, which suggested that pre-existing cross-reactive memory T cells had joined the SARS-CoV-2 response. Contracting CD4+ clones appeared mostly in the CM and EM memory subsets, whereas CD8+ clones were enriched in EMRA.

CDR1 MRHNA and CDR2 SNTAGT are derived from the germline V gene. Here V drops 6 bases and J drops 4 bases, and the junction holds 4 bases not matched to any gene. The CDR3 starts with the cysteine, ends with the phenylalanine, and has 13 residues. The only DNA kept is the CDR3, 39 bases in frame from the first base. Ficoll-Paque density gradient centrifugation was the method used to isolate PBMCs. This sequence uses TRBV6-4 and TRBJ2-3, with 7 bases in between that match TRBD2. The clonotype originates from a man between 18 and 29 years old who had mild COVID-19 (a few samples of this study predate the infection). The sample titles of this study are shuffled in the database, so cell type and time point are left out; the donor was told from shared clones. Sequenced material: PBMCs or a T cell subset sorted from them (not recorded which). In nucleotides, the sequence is TGTGCCAGCAGAAACGCGGGGGCAGATACGCAGTATTTT. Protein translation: CASRNAGADTQYF.